The present T cell receptor beta chain was sequenced within a study of blood T cell repertoires in COVID-19. Across the study: Whether acute or convalescent, the COVID-19 samples came from the United States, Italy and Spain.

Germline values: CDR1 MNHNY, CDR2 SVGAGI (reference sequence). The length of the CDR3 is 16 residues. Unmatched junction bases numbered 4, after V lost 0 bases and J lost 0 bases. How the authors handled the data: Reference gene primer amplification gave nucleated cell count estimates. Only in-frame clones appear in the TCRdb table, and some are missing; sequencing was by immunoSEQ multiplex PCR. From that table come the V and J calls and clone size; the DNA was used to work out D and trimming. The table shows about 130,000 clones, with just over 75% occurring only once. The receptor was derived from a human donor in a cohort sampled during active COVID-19. Sequencing used peripheral blood. The V gene is TRBV6-6, the J gene TRBJ2-7; 8 bases align to TRBD1. The CDR3 region has the DNA TGTGCCAGCAGTTACTCGACAGGGGTGACCTCCTACGAGCAGTACTTC. Amino acid sequence: CASSYSTGVTSYEQYF.